This T cell receptor beta chain was identified in a study of OX40 agonist ivuxolimab in advanced cancers. Points from the study as a whole: Compared with CD4+, CD8+ T cells on average had more expanded clones. People who partly responded at 0.1-3.0 mg/kg had some of the least clonal expansion seen.

A word on this clone: Its matching antigen is unknown.

This CDR3 region has 14 residues. The ends were cut back, 1 base at V and 4 bases at J, with 8 bases in the middle. Looked up from germline, CDR1 is LNHNV and CDR2 is YYDKDF (reference sequence). TCRdb keeps only in-frame clones here, not all; method: immunoSEQ multiplex PCR. The data contain approximately 22,000 clones, 80% to 90% of them singletons. The source is an adult with an advanced solid tumor such as melanoma, head and neck, liver or kidney cancer. The sample consisted of CD4+ or CD8+ T cells sorted from blood, taken in a trial of the OX40 agonist ivuxolimab. The chain joins TRBV15 to TRBJ1-5; D is unresolved. Here the CDR3 reads CATSRAVPNQPQHF. The CDR3 region has the DNA TGTGCCACCAGCAGAGCTGTACCTAATCAGCCCCAGCATTTT.